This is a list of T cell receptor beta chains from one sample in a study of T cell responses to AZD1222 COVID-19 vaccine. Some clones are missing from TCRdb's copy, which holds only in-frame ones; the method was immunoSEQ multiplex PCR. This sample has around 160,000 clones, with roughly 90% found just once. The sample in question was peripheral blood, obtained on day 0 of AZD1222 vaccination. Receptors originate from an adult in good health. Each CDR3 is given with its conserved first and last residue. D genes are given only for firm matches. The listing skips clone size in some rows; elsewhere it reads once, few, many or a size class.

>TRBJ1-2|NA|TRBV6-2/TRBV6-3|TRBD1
TGTGCCAGCAGCTTCTCGACAGGGCCCGGTGACTATGGCTACACCTTC
CASSFSTGPGDYGYTF
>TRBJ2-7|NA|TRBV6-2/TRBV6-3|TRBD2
TGTGCCAGCAGTTACTCCGGGACTAGCGGGGGGACCTACGAGCAGTACTTC
CASSYSGTSGGTYEQYF
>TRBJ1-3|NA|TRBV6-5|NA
TGTGCCAGCAGTTACTCGGACAACTCTGGAAACACCATATATTTT
CASSYSDNSGNTIYF
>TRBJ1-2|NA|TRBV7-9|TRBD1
TGTGCCAGCAGCCTCGGACAGGCAAACTATGGCTACACCTTC
CASSLGQANYGYTF
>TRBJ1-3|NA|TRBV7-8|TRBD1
TGTGCCAGCAGCCTATTCCGGGACAGGGGGCTGTTGAGCTCTGGAAACACCATATATTTT
CASSLFRDRGLLSSGNTIYF
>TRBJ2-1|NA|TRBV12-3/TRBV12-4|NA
TGTGCCAGCAGTTTAGGTAATCAGAATGAGCAGTTCTTC
CASSLGNQNEQFF
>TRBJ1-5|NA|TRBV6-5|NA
TGTGCCAGCAGTTACGCCAAGCCAGGTCCCAATCAGCCCCAGCATTTT
CASSYAKPGPNQPQHF
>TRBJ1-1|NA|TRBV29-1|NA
TGCAGCGTTGAAGGGGGAGCTTTCTTT
CSVEGGAFF
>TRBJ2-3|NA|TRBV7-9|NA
TGTGCCAGCAGCTTAGAAGGGTCAGATACGCAGTATTTT
CASSLEGSDTQYF
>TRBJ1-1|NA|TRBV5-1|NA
TGCGCCAGCAGCCTACAAGAGGGGGTGACTGAAGCTTTCTTT
CASSLQEGVTEAFF
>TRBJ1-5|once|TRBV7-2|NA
TGTGCCAGCAGCCAGGGGATCGCCAATCAGCCCCAGCATTTT
CASSQGIANQPQHF
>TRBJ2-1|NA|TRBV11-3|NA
TGTGCCAGCAGCTTAGGACCTAATGAGCAGTTCTTC
CASSLGPNEQFF
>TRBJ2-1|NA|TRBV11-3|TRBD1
TGTGCCAGCAGCTTATCAGGGGGCGTCGGGAATGAGCAGTTCTTC
CASSLSGGVGNEQFF
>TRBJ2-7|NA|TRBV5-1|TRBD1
TGCGCCAGCAGCCCGGGGACAGGGGGCAAGTACGAGCAGTACTTC
CASSPGTGGKYEQYF
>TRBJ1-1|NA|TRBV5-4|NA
TGTGCCAGCAGCCTTCAGGACCGCTTGAACACTGAAGCTTTCTTT
CASSLQDRLNTEAFF
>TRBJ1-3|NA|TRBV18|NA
TGTGCCAGCTCACCACCGGTCGGATTCTCTGGAAACACCATATATTTT
CASSPPVGFSGNTIYF
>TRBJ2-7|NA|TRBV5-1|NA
TGCGCCAGCAGCTGGGGGTTATCCGGCTACGAGCAGTACTTC
CASSWGLSGYEQYF
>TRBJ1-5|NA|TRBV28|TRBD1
TGTGCCAGCAGCCCAGGGACAGGGCATCAGCCCCAGCATTTT
CASSPGTGHQPQHF
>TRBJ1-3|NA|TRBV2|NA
TGTGCCAGCACACCAGGTACCTCTGGAAACACCATATATTTT
CASTPGTSGNTIYF
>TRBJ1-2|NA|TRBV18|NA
TGTGCCAGCTCACCGGATCGAGCTAACTATGGCTACACCTTC
CASSPDRANYGYTF
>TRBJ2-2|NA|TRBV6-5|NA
TGTGCCAGCAGTTACTCCATACAGGGCACCGGGGAGCTGTTTTTT
CASSYSIQGTGELFF
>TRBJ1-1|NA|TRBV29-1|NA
TGCAGCGTTTCCGAGGCAGGGGCTCCTTCGAACACTGAAGCTTTCTTT
CSVSEAGAPSNTEAFF
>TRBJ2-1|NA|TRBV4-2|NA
TGTGCCAGCAGCCAAGGGGCCCAGGGGTATGAGCAGTTCTTC
CASSQGAQGYEQFF
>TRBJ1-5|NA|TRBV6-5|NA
TGTGCCAGCAGGGACACAGGGCGGGTCAATCAGCCCCAGCATTTT
CASRDTGRVNQPQHF
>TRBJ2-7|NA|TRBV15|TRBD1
TGTGCCACCAGCAGAGGAGGGACAGGATTAATGGGGGAGCAGTACTTC
CATSRGGTGLMGEQYF
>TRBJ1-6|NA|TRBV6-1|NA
TGTGCCAGCAGTCAAAACAAGGTTTCACCCCTCCACTTT
CASSQNKVSPLHF
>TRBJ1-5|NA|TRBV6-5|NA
TGTGCCAGCAGCGGTCAGGGTTCAGGTCAGCCCCAGCATTTT
CASSGQGSGQPQHF
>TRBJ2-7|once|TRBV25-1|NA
TGTGCCAGCAGTGAGTCAACAGGGAGCGAGCAGTACTTC
CASSESTGSEQYF
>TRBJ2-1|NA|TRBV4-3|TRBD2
TGCGCCAGCAGCCAAGAGGGTGCGGGGGTTTATAGCGGGAGAATGAGCAATGAGCAGTTCTTC
CASSQEGAGVYSGRMSNEQFF
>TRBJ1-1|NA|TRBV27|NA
TGTGCCAGCAGCTTACAGGGTCGGGGCACTGAAGCTTTCTTT
CASSLQGRGTEAFF